This T cell receptor beta chain was obtained from a study of blood T cell repertoires in COVID-19. Background on the study: COVID-19 samples collected from the United States, Italy and Spain covered acute and convalescent phases. PBMCs, B-cell-depleted T cells, or T cells were the source of the cDNA or gDNA that made up the material.

This clone was detected only a few times. This CDR3 is 12 amino acids long. V lost 5 bases and J 3 bases, leaving 8 bases between the germline ends. Germline CDR1 is MDHEN and CDR2 is SYDVKM. As handled by the study authors: For nucleated cells, counts were estimated from reference gene primer amplification. Sequencing used immunoSEQ multiplex PCR; TCRdb keeps in-frame clones, though not all of them. V, J and clone size are those of that table, while D and trimming were read from the DNA. Here the sample spans over 250,000 clones, 83% being singletons. This chain connects TRBV28 to TRBJ2-7; D unresolved. The origin of this receptor is a woman between 50 and 59 years old who had recovered from COVID-19. The source material was peripheral blood. DNA for the CDR3: TGTGCCAGCAGTAGACTGGGCTACGAGCAGTACTTC. This sequence encodes CASSRLGYEQYF.